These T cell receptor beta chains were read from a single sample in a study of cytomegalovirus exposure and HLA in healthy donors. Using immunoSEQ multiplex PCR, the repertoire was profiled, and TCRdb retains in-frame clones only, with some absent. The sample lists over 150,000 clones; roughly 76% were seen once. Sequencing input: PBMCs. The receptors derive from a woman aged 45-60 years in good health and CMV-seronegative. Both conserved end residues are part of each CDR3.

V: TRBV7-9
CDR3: CASSSSRGFEKLFF

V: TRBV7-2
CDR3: CASSVRGYEQYF

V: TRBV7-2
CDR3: CASSQRLGLAGGQGLFF

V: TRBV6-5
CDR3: CASRDRGTNEKLFF

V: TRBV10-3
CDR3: CAISEESPTLYEQYF

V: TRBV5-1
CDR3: CASSLVGRRVSSGNTIYF

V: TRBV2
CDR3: CASRGLAGVNEQYF

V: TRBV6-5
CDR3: CASSWRLAGVDEQFF

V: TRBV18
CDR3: CASSPSETYGYTF

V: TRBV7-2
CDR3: CASSFGLAGDTQYF

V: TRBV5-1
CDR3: CASSISVNTEAFF

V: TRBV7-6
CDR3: CASSSDTYEQYF

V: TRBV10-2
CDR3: CATSPDRTYNEQFF

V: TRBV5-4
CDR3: CASSRYSGGGDTQYF

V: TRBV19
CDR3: CASSLQAGTVGNTIYF

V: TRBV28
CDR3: CASSLNRAQGYTF

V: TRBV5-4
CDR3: CASSLETGGVNEQFF

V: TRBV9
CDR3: CASSVGGQGYGYTF

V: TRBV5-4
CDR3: CASRGSLNTEAFF

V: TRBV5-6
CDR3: CASSLQNNEQFF

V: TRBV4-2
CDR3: CASSQYPGTSGAYNEQFF

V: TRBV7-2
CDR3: CASSLKGDSNQPQHF

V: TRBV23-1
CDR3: CASSHGVPLNTDTQYF

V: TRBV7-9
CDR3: CASSNSAGKEFF

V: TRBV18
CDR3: CASSPPGQGHYEQYF

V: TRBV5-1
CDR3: CASSLNEIYGYTF

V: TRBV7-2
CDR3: CASSLGLILSGANVLTF

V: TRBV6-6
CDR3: CASRETGQAFF

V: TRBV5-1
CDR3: CASSQGLSGGELFF

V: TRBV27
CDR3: CASSPSGPYEQYF

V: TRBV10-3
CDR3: CAISDRYQPQHF

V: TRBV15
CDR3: CATSRDGQGAEKLFF

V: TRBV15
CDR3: CATSKPIMNTEAFF

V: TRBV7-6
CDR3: CASSSPSDEQFF

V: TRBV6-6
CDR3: CASSYSSGDTEAFF

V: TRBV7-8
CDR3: CASSPRGLAAYNEQFF

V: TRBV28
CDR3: CASSFRDTQYF

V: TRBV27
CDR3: CASSLEGWGTEAFF

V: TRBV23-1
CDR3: CASIPIAGATTSYEQYF

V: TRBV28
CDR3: CASSYTDRVGQPQHF

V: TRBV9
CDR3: CASSVTGGNTGELFF

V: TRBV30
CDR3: CAWSYRLAGDEQYF

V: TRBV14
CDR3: CASSPVTGIPWSYTF

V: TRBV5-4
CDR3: CASSLAQGNTEAFF

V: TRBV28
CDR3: CASRSYGYTF

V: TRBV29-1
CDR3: CSAGGTGPNEQFF

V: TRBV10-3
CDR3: CAISAPLAKTQYF

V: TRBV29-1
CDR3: CSVQTSSYEQYF

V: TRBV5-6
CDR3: CASSFGPGDQPQHF

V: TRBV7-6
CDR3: CASSLVSGRPNEQFF

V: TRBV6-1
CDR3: CASSERGTANEKLFF